This T cell receptor (beta chain) was recorded in a study of T cell clonality in common variable immunodeficiency. Many counts were recorded for this clone. No antigen is known for it. The read is 3 residues too short to cover the CDR3 end, so that end is filled in from the germline J gene. J lost 3 bases, V lost 1 base, and 6 bases had no gene match. Germline V gives CDR1 DFQATT, CDR2 SNEGSKA (reference sequence). The CDR3 is 15 residues long. Generated by immunoSEQ multiplex PCR, the TCRdb table keeps only in-frame clones and is missing some. Captured here are approximately 81,000 clones, none seen once; the top ten comprise 0.8%. General observations from the study: CVID subjects had higher TCRbeta clonality than healthy controls, most marked in about a third.

The receptor's source is a person between 18 and 75 years old in good health. The specimen was peripheral blood mononuclear cells. V gene TRBV20-1 combines with J gene TRBJ2-5; 9 bases are a match to TRBD1. CDR3 DNA (partial): TGCAGTGCTAGAGCGGGGACAGGGAGTAAAGAGACC. It encodes CSARAGTGSKET. The entire CDR3 reads CSARAGTGSKETQYF.